This TCR beta chain was identified during a study of molecular identifiers for immune sequencing clone quantification. TCRdb re-analysed the PCR reads in MiXCR, keeping a single row per CDR3 protein. This sample yields approximately 680,000 distinct CDR3 sequences, of which approximately 24% are seen a single time; around 0.78% belongs to the top ten. The naive CD8 libraries originated from between roughly 18,000 and 1,000,000 sorted cells and drew on 10%, 30% or 50% RNA. Sorting defined naive CD8 T cells as CD8+CD4-CCR7+CD45RA+. This clonotype has at least ten counts. The CDR3 runs 15 residues. V gave up 4 bases and J gave up 4 bases, with 13 bases separating them. CDR1 and CDR2 from the germline V gene are SEHNR and FQNEAQ (reference sequence).

This TCR was recovered from a human donor in good health. Some libraries in this study had Jurkat cell RNA spiked in. The genes are TRBV7-9 and TRBJ2-2, with D possibly TRBD2 on 6 matching bases. Source material: naive CD8+ T cells from blood, with Jurkat cell RNA spiked in. The subset here: FACS-sorted CD8+CD4-CCR7+CD45RA+ naive T cells. The CDR3 DNA reads as TGTGCCAGCAGCTCTACGGGAGTCCGCACCGGGGAGCTGTTTTTT. Protein: CASSSTGVRTGELFF.